This T cell receptor (beta chain) was recorded in a study of shared clonotypes between healthy human individuals. The protocol was immunoSEQ multiplex PCR, while the TCRdb copy is restricted to in-frame clones and leaves out a portion. The sample contains over a million clones, under 99% of which appear only once. The CDR3 consists of 15 residues. Germline V gene sequence: CDR1 SGDLS, CDR2 YYNGEE. The ends lost 7 bases at V and 5 bases at J; junction bases unmatched: 11. The clonotype originates from a man aged 30 to 45 in good health. The V call is TRBV9, the J call TRBJ2-5, with 10 bases identical to TRBD1. The specimen was naive CD4+ T cells sorted from blood. The subset was: CD45RA+ positively selected. CDR3 nucleotides: TGTGCCAGCGGGCGACAGGGGGCCTTTTCGGAGACCCAGTACTTC. The encoded protein is CASGRQGAFSETQYF. The full variable domain, in which reference TRBV9 and TRBJ2-5 provide the parts outside the CDR3, is DSGVTQTPKHLITATGQRVTLRCSPRSGDLSVYWYQQSLDQGLQFLIQYYNGEERAKGNILERFSAQQFPDLHSELNLSSLELGDSALYFCASGRQGAFSETQYFGPGTRLLVL.